The next 10 T cell receptor beta chains were all read from a single sample in a study of prognosis after radiotherapy for stage I lung cancer. Two-round multiplex PCR on genomic DNA was the method by which TCR beta CDR3 was amplified. The first round of PCR was done with primers that matched each TRBV and TRBJ gene. Each CDR3 protein gets one entry after TCRdb re-called the multiplex PCR reads with MiXCR. This table holds about 17,000 distinct CDR3 sequences, about 15% found once. Here the sequenced sample was PBMCs, taken before or after stereotactic body radiation therapy (not recorded which). These TCRs come from a donor of 50 years or more with non-small cell lung cancer.

This clonotype was seen repeatedly, ten times or more. The rearrangement joins TRBV6-5 to TRBJ2-5, with D perhaps TRBD2 (6 bases). Germline-derived CDR1 and CDR2 are MNHEY and SVGAGI. The V end was cut by 0 bases, the J end by 9 bases, with 20 bases between. This CDR3 has 16 amino acids. Here the CDR3 DNA reads TGTGCCAGCAGTTACTCGTACGGGCTAGCCGGGGAGGCCCAGTACTTC. It encodes CASSYSYGLAGEAQYF.

This clonotype has a count of ten or more. This chain connects TRBV30 to TRBJ2-5, with 8 bases aligning to TRBD1. CDR1 is GTSNPN, CDR2 SVGIG, per germline (reference sequence). This CDR3 contains 18 residues. J lost 0 bases, V lost 0 bases, and 12 bases had no gene match. This CDR3 reads CAWSVPKTGTGYQETQYF. The CDR3 DNA sequence: TGTGCCTGGAGTGTACCCAAGACCGGGACAGGCTACCAAGAGACCCAGTACTTC. Full variable domain (rest looked up from reference TRBV30 and TRBJ2-5): SQTIHQWPATLVQPVGSPLSLECTVEGTSNPNLYWYRQAAGRGLQLLFYSVGIGQISSEVPQNLSASRPQDRQFILSSKKLLLSDSGFYLCAWSVPKTGTGYQETQYFGPGTRLLVL.

This clonotype was detected ten times or more. The chain is built from TRBV6-1 and TRBJ1-5; no clear D gene. V was pared by 4 bases and J by 9 bases, with 10 bases between. There are 12 residues in the CDR3. Germline V gene sequence: CDR1 MNHNS, CDR2 SASEGT. Written as DNA, the CDR3 is TGTGCCAGCAGTGTTCAATTGCCGCCCCAGCATTTT. As protein: CASSVQLPPQHF.

This clonotype was seen at least ten times. The chain is built from TRBV5-6 and TRBJ2-3, with D tentatively TRBD2 (5 bases). Trimming left V 0 bases short and J 0 bases short, with 11 bases between. Germline-derived CDR1 and CDR2 are SGHDT and YYEEEE. This CDR3 region has 16 residues. CDR3 in amino acids: CASSLVPGSSTDTQYF. In DNA form, the CDR3 reads TGTGCCAGCAGCTTGGTTCCGGGATCTAGCACAGATACGCAGTATTTT.

This clonotype was recorded at least ten times. The chain uses TRBV19 and TRBJ2-1; D is undetermined. In germline, CDR1 is LNHDA, CDR2 SQIVND (reference sequence). V was shortened by 6 bases and J by 2 bases, with 8 bases between the two germline ends. This CDR3 is built from 13 residues. The CDR3: CASSLEAYNEQFF. The CDR3 nucleotides are TGTGCCAGTAGCCTAGAAGCCTACAATGAGCAGTTCTTC.

This clonotype has ten or more counts. The gene calls are TRBV7-8 and TRBJ2-3, with D unresolved. V was pared by 1 base and J by 3 bases, with 8 bases between. Per germline, CDR1 SGHVS and CDR2 FQNEAQ. CDR3 size: 14 residues. CDR3 region: CASSLGAGTDTQYF. The DNA of the CDR3 is TGTGCCAGCAGCTTAGGTGCCGGGACAGATACGCAGTATTTT.

A note on this clonotype: A much larger clone differs by one base, so this may be a read error. The rearrangement joins TRBV5-1 to TRBJ2-5; 12 positions agree with TRBD2. CDR1 is SGHRS, CDR2 YFSETQ, per germline. CDR3 size: 14 residues. With 4 bases clipped from V and 4 bases from J, the junction kept 2 bases outside the gene matches. DNA of the CDR3: TGCGCCAGCAGCAAGGGACTAGCGGGAGAGACCCAGTACTTC. Translating gives CASSKGLAGETQYF.

This clonotype came up many times. This rearrangement joins TRBV12-3 or TRBV12-4 to TRBJ2-2; D gene ambiguous. CDR3 length: 14 amino acids. V was clipped by 8 bases and J by 3 bases, with 13 bases between them. The CDR3 is CASLFGLDTGELFF. In DNA, the CDR3 is TGTGCCAGCCTCTTCGGGTTGGACACCGGGGAGCTGTTTTTT.

This clonotype was detected many times. This chain joins TRBV4-1 and TRBJ2-6; D is perhaps TRBD1 (6 bases). Germline CDR1 is MGHRA and CDR2 is YSYEKL. The germline V and J ends were trimmed by 2 bases and 0 bases, with 17 bases remaining between them. The CDR3 is 19 residues long. Here the CDR3 reads CASSQRGGRIDSGANVLTF. The CDR3 DNA reads TGCGCCAGCAGCCAACGAGGGGGACGGATAGACTCTGGGGCCAACGTCCTGACTTTC.

As to this clonotype: One end of the junction varies from germline; a read error may be responsible. V gene TRBV18 combines with J gene TRBJ1-5, with 9 positions matching TRBD1. The germline gives CDR1 KGHSH, CDR2 LQKENI. The CDR3 length is 17 residues. CDR3 sequence (DNA): TGTGCCCGCTCTCGAGATCCCCCGGGACAGGGCACTAAGCCCCAGCATTTT. Its translation is CARSRDPPGQGTKPQHF.